The rows below give T cell receptor beta chains drawn from one sample of a study of CD8 T cells in ankylosing spondylitis. One entry per CDR3 protein results from TCRdb running MiXCR on the 5' RACE reads. The sample shows 230,000 or so distinct CDR3 sequences, over 15% of them seen only once. Material: blood, either unsorted or a sorted T cell fraction (not recorded which). These receptor sequences come from a male donor with ankylosing spondylitis or in good health (not recorded which). Each CDR3 is given with its conserved first and last residue. A D gene is named only where the DNA matches it firmly. Clone size is stated in some rows and not others, as once, few, many or a class when expanded.

size	V	length	J	D	DNA	CDR3
.	TRBV4-1	17	TRBJ1-4	TRBD1	TGCGCCAGCAGCCAAGGGACAGGGGGATTGGATGAAGTAGAACTGTTTTTT	CASSQGTGGLDEVELFF
many	TRBV12-3/TRBV12-4	16	TRBJ1-1	TRBD1	TGTGCCAGCAGTCCTCGGGACAGGGTCACGAACACTGAAGCTTTCTTT	CASSPRDRVTNTEAFF
.	TRBV29-1	13	TRBJ2-7	.	TGCAGCGTAGTTACCGGGCGTTCCTACGAGCAGTACTTC	CSVVTGRSYEQYF
many	TRBV29-1	13	TRBJ1-1	.	TGCAGCGTTGAAGTTAGGGGGTGGACTGAAGCTTTCTTT	CSVEVRGWTEAFF
.	TRBV29-1	13	TRBJ2-7	.	TGCAGCGTCCTCGGGACTCCGCCGGGCGAGCAGTACTTC	CSVLGTPPGEQYF
.	TRBV29-1	15	TRBJ2-5	.	TGCAGCGTTGAAACAGGCCTAGAGGCCACGCAGACCCAGTACTTC	CSVETGLEATQTQYF
few	TRBV5-1	13	TRBJ2-5	.	TGCGCCAGCAGCTTGGTAGGGATGGAGACCCAGTACTTC	CASSLVGMETQYF
few	TRBV21-1	18	TRBJ2-6	.	TGTGCCAGCAGCAAGGGGGACAGGGCGATCTCTGGGGCCAACGTCCTGACTTTC	CASSKGDRAISGANVLTF
.	TRBV6-1	14	TRBJ2-1	.	TGTGCCAGCAGTCTCGGGACTCCCGGGGATGAGCAGTTCTTC	CASSLGTPGDEQFF
many	TRBV12-3/TRBV12-4	20	TRBJ2-2	TRBD2	TGTGCCAGCAGTTTAGCGGTCGCTAGCGGGAGGGCCGAGGGCACCGGGGAGCTGTTTTTT	CASSLAVASGRAEGTGELFF
.	TRBV29-1	13	TRBJ2-1	.	TGCAGCGTTGATCTGGGGCCCGACAATGAGCAGTTCTTC	CSVDLGPDNEQFF
many	TRBV4-3	16	TRBJ2-1	TRBD2	TGCGCCAGCAGCCAAGCCGGGACTAGCTATGGGTATGAGCAGTTCTTC	CASSQAGTSYGYEQFF
.	TRBV5-6	14	TRBJ2-7	.	TGTGCCAGCAGCTTGTTCGAGGGCATCTACGAGCAGTACTTC	CASSLFEGIYEQYF
few	TRBV9	13	TRBJ1-2	.	TGTGCCAGCAGCCCCCCAACGGACTATGGCTACACCTTC	CASSPPTDYGYTF
few	TRBV2	17	TRBJ2-3	TRBD2	TGTGCCAGCAACACGGGACTAGCGGGAGGCTCCACAGATACGCAGTATTTT	CASNTGLAGGSTDTQYF
.	TRBV20-1	16	TRBJ2-7	TRBD2	TGCAGTGCTAAAGGACTAGCGGGGATTCCCTACGACGAGCAGTACTTC	CSAKGLAGIPYDEQYF
.	TRBV5-1	15	TRBJ2-7	TRBD1	TGCGCCAGCAGCTTGGCAAGGGACAGATCCTACGAGCAGTACTTC	CASSLARDRSYEQYF
many	TRBV29-1	13	TRBJ2-2	.	TGCAGCTTCGGACGGGTGAACGGCGGGGAGCTGTTTTTT	CSFGRVNGGELFF
few	TRBV7-3	13	TRBJ2-1	.	TGTGCCAGCAGCTTAATTGGAAACAATGAGCAGTTCTTC	CASSLIGNNEQFF
many	TRBV29-1	13	TRBJ2-7	.	TGCAGCGTTGAAGAAGTCGGCTCCTACGAGCAGTACTTC	CSVEEVGSYEQYF
few	TRBV27	15	TRBJ2-7	TRBD1	TGTGCCAGCAGTTCTCCCGGGACAGGGTTCTACGAGCAGTACTTC	CASSSPGTGFYEQYF
many	TRBV4-1	16	TRBJ2-1	TRBD1	TGCGCCAGCAGCCAATCGCCGGGACAGGGAAAAAATGAGCAGTTCTTC	CASSQSPGQGKNEQFF
few	TRBV11-2	14	TRBJ2-5	TRBD1	TGTGCCAGCAGCCAAGACAGGGGCGGGGAGACCCAGTACTTC	CASSQDRGGETQYF
many	TRBV4-1	16	TRBJ2-3	.	TGCGCCAGCAAAAGTACCTCGGGGGCGCGCACAGATACGCAGTATTTT	CASKSTSGARTDTQYF
.	TRBV9	15	TRBJ2-2	.	TGTGCCAGCAGCGTAGAAGGGGTTTACACCGGGGAGCTGTTTTTT	CASSVEGVYTGELFF
few	TRBV4-1	18	TRBJ2-7	TRBD2	TGCGCCAGCAGCTCACCGCCCCGGCGCGGGAGTCCGAAATACGAGCAGTACTTC	CASSSPPRRGSPKYEQYF
many	TRBV12-3/TRBV12-4	13	TRBJ2-7	.	TGTGCCAGCAGTTTAGGGGCGTCCTACGAGCAGTACTTC	CASSLGASYEQYF
few	TRBV6-2/TRBV6-3	15	TRBJ2-5	.	TGTGCCAGCACCTCAATATCGGTTAGCCAAGAGACCCAGTACTTC	CASTSISVSQETQYF
.	TRBV7-1	15	TRBJ2-7	TRBD1	TGTGCCAGCAGCTCGTCCGGGACAGATCCCTACGAGCAGTACTTC	CASSSSGTDPYEQYF
.	TRBV20-1	14	TRBJ2-5	TRBD2	TGCAGTGCTAGAGATCGGCTAGCGGGATTCCCCCAGTACTTC	CSARDRLAGFPQYF
.	TRBV10-3	19	TRBJ1-4	.	TGTGCCATCAGTGGGTCCTCGACGGTGGAACCTGCAACTAATGAAAAACTGTTTTTT	CAISGSSTVEPATNEKLFF
.	TRBV7-9	16	TRBJ1-2	.	TGTGCCAGCAGCCCCGGACTCGGGGGCGGGAACTATGGCTACACCTTC	CASSPGLGGGNYGYTF